Described below is a single T cell receptor beta chain sequence and its context. These data are taken from a study of shared clonotypes between healthy human individuals. The assay was immunoSEQ multiplex PCR, and TCRdb's table has in-frame clones only and misses some. The data hold some 790,000 clones, with 55% to 80% observed a single time. The CDR3 extends over 15 amino acids. The V end was cut by 5 bases, the J end by 5 bases, with 16 bases between. Germline V lookup: CDR1 SEHNR, CDR2 FQNEAQ (reference sequence). Sequencing was performed on memory CD4+ T cells sorted from blood. Subset here: CD45RA-negative fraction. The chain joins TRBV7-9 to TRBJ2-1; possibly TRBD1 for D (6 bases). This sequence was found in a woman in her 30s in good health. CDR3 nucleotide sequence: TGTGCCAGCAGCGCTAAGGACAGTTTTGACAATGAGCAGTTCTTC. Its protein is CASSAKDSFDNEQFF.